The next 11 T cell receptor beta chains were all read from a single sample in a study of T cells in Graves' hyperthyroidism and ophthalmopathy. RNA transcripts served as the template for amplifying TCR beta CDR3 regions. A set of HTBI primers served as the primers for a first-round RT-PCR of the TCR CDR3. MiXCR, applied by TCRdb to the multiplex PCR reads, yields one record per CDR3 protein. Of fewer than 750,000 distinct CDR3 sequences in the sample, roughly 14% are singletons; the top ten hold about 4.5%. Input material: blood. These receptors all stem from a woman aged 40 to 55 with Graves' ophthalmopathy.

This clonotype has ten or more counts. The chain employs TRBV30 and TRBJ2-5; tentatively, D is TRBD1 (5 bases). The CDR3 extends over 11 amino acids. The ends were cut back, 1 base at V and 9 bases at J, with 9 bases in the middle. Looked up from germline, CDR1 is GTSNPN and CDR2 is SVGIG (reference sequence). CDR3 in amino acids: CAWSALQAQYF. For the CDR3, the DNA is TGTGCCTGGAGTGCCCTACAGGCCCAGTACTTC.

The V gene is TRBV11-2, the J gene TRBJ1-2; D is possibly TRBD1 (6 bases). CDR3 length: 14 residues. Germline CDR1 reads SGHAT; CDR2 reads FQNNGV. Trimming removed 3 bases at V and 8 bases at J, with 16 bases between. Here the CDR3 reads CASSFPRGSGGYTF. CDR3 coding DNA: TGTGCCAGCAGCTTCCCTAGGGGGAGTGGCGGCTACACCTTC.

This clonotype was observed many times. The rearrangement uses TRBV28 and TRBJ2-7, with TRBD2 identical over 12 bases. CDR1 and CDR2 from the germline V gene are MDHEN and SYDVKM. V lost 2 bases to trimming and J lost 3 bases; unmatched junction nucleotides: 2. This CDR3 region has 15 residues. The CDR3 sequence: CASSLQTSGSYEQYF. The CDR3 DNA follows: TGTGCCAGCAGTTTACAGACTAGCGGGAGCTACGAGCAGTACTTC.

This clonotype appeared a few times. V is TRBV6-1 and J is TRBJ2-5; TRBD1 aligns across 7 bases. Trimming took 0 bases from V and 5 from J; bases not matched to a gene: 6. CDR1 is MNHNS, CDR2 SASEGT, per germline. The CDR3 totals 15 residues. The CDR3 coding sequence is TGTGCCAGCAGTGAAGCCACGGGACAGTGGGAGACCCAGTACTTC. Translating it yields CASSEATGQWETQYF.

At least ten counts were recorded for this clonotype. The chain carries TRBV28 and TRBJ1-1; D gene ambiguous. Looked up from germline, CDR1 is MDHEN and CDR2 is SYDVKM. The CDR3 runs to 14 residues. V shed 6 bases and J shed 4 bases, with 15 bases lying between them. The CDR3 DNA follows: TGTGCCAGCAGGGGAATAGCCGCGCTCACTGAAGCTTTCTTT. The encoded protein is CASRGIAALTEAFF.

This clonotype was counted many times. This chain joins TRBV5-1 and TRBJ2-2; D is unresolved. The CDR3 spans 13 residues. Germline CDR1 is SGHRS and CDR2 is YFSETQ. Trimming took off 0 bases at V and 7 bases at J, with 7 bases between the two ends. The CDR3 DNA sequence: TGCGCCAGCAGCTTGGCCGTAGACGGGGAGCTGTTTTTT. Translating it yields CASSLAVDGELFF. Looking up the rest from reference TRBV5-1 and TRBJ2-2 gives the full variable domain: KAGVTQTPRYLIKTRGQQVTLSCSPISGHRSVSWYQQTPGQGLQFLFEYFSETQRNKGNFPGRFSGRQFSNSRSEMNVSTLELGDSALYLCASSLAVDGELFFGEGSRLTVL.

This clonotype occurred many times. The chain couples TRBV15 to TRBJ2-7, with D possibly called TRBD1 or TRBD2 (5 bases each). Germline CDR1 LNHNV, CDR2 YYDKDF (reference sequence). CDR3 length: 14 amino acids. V shed 4 bases and J shed 3 bases, with 13 bases lying between them. This CDR3 is CATSTGGTGYEQYF. The DNA of the CDR3 is TGTGCCACCAGCACTGGAGGTACAGGCTACGAGCAGTACTTC.

This clonotype was counted ten times or more. V gene TRBV6-1 combines with J gene TRBJ2-2; a weak D match, TRBD2 (5 bases). Trimming stripped 6 bases from V and 4 bases from J, with 12 bases between. CDR3 length: 14 amino acids. Germline V lookup: CDR1 MNHNS, CDR2 SASEGT. The CDR3, as DNA: TGTGCCAGCAGCCCCCGGGATCTCACCGGGGAGCTGTTTTTT. It encodes CASSPRDLTGELFF.

The rearrangement uses TRBV7-2 and TRBJ1-1; D is ambiguous. CDR3 length: 15 amino acids. Trimming stripped 8 bases from V and 5 bases from J, with 21 bases between. CDR1 and CDR2 (germline): SGHTA, FQGNSA. The CDR3 region has the DNA TGTGCCAGCTCCCACCTTGTTGAAGGGTTGACTGAAGCTTTCTTT. Its protein is CASSHLVEGLTEAFF.

CDR3 residues: CASTEDRYYEQYF. CDR3 in DNA: TGTGCCAGCACCGAGGACAGGTACTACGAGCAGTACTTC. The chain uses TRBV6-2 or TRBV6-3 and TRBJ2-7; 7 positions agree with TRBD1. The CDR3 has 13 amino acids. Germline V gene data show CDR1 as MNHEY and CDR2 as SVGEGT. V dropped 7 bases and J dropped 3; count of bases not matched to a gene: 6.

This clonotype was counted between two and nine times. V is TRBV3-1 and J is TRBJ1-1, with D unclear. V lost 5 bases and J lost 3, with 7 bases in between. This CDR3 spans 12 amino acids. The germline CDR1 and CDR2 sequences are LGHDT and YNNKEL (reference sequence). CDR3 sequence (DNA): TGTGCCAGCAGCTACCAATACACTGAAGCTTTCTTT. Its protein is CASSYQYTEAFF.